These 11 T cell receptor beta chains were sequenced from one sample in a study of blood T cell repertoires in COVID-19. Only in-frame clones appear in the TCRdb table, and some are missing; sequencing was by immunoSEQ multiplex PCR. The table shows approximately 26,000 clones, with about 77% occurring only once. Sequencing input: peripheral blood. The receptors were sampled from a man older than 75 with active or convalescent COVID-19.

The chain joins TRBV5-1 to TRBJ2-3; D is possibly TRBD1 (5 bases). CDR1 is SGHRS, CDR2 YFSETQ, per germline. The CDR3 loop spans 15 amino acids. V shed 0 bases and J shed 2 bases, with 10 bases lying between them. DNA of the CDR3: TGCGCCAGCAGCTTGGAGGGGCCACCCACAGATACGCAGTATTTT. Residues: CASSLEGPPTDTQYF.

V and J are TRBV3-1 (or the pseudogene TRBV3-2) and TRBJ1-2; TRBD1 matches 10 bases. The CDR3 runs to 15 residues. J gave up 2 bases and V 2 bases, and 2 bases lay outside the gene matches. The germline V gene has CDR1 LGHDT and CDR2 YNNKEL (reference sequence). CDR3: CASSQWDRGNYGYTF. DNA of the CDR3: TGTGCCAGCAGCCAATGGGACAGGGGAAACTATGGCTACACCTTC.

The chain's CDR3 is CASSTWDRGYEKLFF. The CDR3 bases are TGTGCCAGCAGTACCTGGGACAGGGGATATGAAAAACTGTTTTTT. The chain carries TRBV28 and TRBJ1-4; 10 bases map to TRBD1. The CDR3 spans 15 residues. V shed 5 bases and J 6 bases; nucleotides not matched to a gene: 6. Germline CDR1 and CDR2: MDHEN and SYDVKM. The complete variable domain, with remaining parts taken from reference TRBV28 and TRBJ1-4, reads DVKVTQSSRYLVKRTGEKVFLECVQDMDHENMFWYRQDPGLGLRLIYFSYDVKMKEKGDIPEGYSVSREKKERFSLILESASTNQTSMYLCASSTWDRGYEKLFFGSGTQLSVL.

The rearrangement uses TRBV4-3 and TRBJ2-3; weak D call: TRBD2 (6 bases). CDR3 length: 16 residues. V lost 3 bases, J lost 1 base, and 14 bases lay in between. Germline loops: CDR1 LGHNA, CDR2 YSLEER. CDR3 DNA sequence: TGCGCCAGCAGCCATGGGCTATCGGGGGGCACAGATACGCAGTATTTT. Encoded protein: CASSHGLSGGTDTQYF.

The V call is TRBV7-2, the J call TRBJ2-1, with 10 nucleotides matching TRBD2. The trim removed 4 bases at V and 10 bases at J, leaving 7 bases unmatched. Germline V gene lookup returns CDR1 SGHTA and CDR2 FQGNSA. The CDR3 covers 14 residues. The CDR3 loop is CASSSPGLATEQFF. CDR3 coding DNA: TGTGCCAGCAGCTCCCCGGGACTAGCGACCGAGCAGTTCTTC.

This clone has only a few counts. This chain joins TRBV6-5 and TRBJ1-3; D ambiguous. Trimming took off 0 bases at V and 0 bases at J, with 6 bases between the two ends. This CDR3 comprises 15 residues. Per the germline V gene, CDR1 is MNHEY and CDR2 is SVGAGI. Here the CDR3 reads CASSYSAFSGNTIYF. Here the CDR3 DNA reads TGTGCCAGCAGTTACTCAGCCTTCTCTGGAAACACCATATATTTT.

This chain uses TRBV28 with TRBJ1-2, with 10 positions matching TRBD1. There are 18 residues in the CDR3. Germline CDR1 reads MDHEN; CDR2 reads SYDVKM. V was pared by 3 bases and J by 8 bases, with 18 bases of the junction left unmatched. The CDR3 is CASSFLAFGTGVRKGYTF. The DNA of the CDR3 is TGTGCCAGCAGTTTTCTTGCATTCGGGACAGGGGTAAGGAAAGGCTACACCTTC.

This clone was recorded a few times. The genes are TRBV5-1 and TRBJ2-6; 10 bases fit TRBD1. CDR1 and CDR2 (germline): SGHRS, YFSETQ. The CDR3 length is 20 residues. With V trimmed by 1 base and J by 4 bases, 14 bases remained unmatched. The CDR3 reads CASSLKPMGQGLRGANVLTF. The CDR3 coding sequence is TGCGCCAGCAGCTTGAAACCCATGGGACAGGGGTTGCGGGGGGCCAACGTCCTGACTTTC.

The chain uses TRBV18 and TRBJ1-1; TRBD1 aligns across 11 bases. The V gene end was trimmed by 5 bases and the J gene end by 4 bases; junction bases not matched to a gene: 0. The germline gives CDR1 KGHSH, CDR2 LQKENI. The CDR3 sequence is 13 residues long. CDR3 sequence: CASSGQGATEAFF. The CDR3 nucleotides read TGTGCCAGCTCAGGACAGGGGGCCACTGAAGCTTTCTTT.

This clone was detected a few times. The CDR3 DNA reads as TGTGCCAGCAGCTTGGCCAACCGACAGGGTGCTGAAAAACTGTTTTTT. It translates to CASSLANRQGAEKLFF. The chain combines TRBV5-4 with TRBJ1-4; 7 positions agree with TRBD1. The CDR3 spans 16 residues. Germline V CDR1 and CDR2: SGHNT, YYREEE (reference sequence). V lost 0 bases, J lost 7 bases, and 9 bases stayed unmatched.

Here the CDR3 DNA reads TGTGCCAGCAGCTTGGGCAGGGGAATTTTCAATCAGCCCCAGCATTTT. This codes for CASSLGRGIFNQPQHF. V usage is TRBV5-8 and J usage is TRBJ1-5, with D possibly matching TRBD1 (6 bases). This CDR3 comprises 16 residues. Germline V lookup: CDR1 SGHTS, CDR2 YDEGEE. Trimming removed 0 bases from V and 3 bases from J, with 13 bases in between.